This entry lists 24 T cell receptor beta chains sequenced from one sample in a study of control samples from healthy donors and cancer patients. TCRdb's table, derived via immunoSEQ multiplex PCR, lists solely in-frame clones and lacks some. This table holds 55,000 to 70,000 clones, more than 85% found once. The sample taken for sequencing was PBMCs. These receptors all come from a man aged 25-45 years with colorectal cancer.

The chain couples TRBV12-3 or TRBV12-4 to TRBJ2-3; D is possibly TRBD2 (7 bases). V was shortened by 5 bases and J by 6 bases, with 12 bases between the two germline ends. The CDR3 runs to 13 residues. The chain's CDR3 is CASSRGGPDTQYF. The CDR3 DNA follows: TGTGCCAGCAGTCGCGGGGGCCCGGATACGCAGTATTTT.

The V and J genes are TRBV7-8 and TRBJ2-3; TRBD2 agrees at 8 bases. Germline V gives CDR1 SGHVS, CDR2 FQNEAQ. The V and J ends lost 5 bases and 2 bases, in that order; junction bases with no gene match: 12. The CDR3 is 17 residues long. CDR3 bases: TGTGCCAGCAGCCTTAGGGTAGCGGGGCATTTCACAGATACGCAGTATTTT. Encoded protein: CASSLRVAGHFTDTQYF. Variable domain in full (rest from reference TRBV7-8 and TRBJ2-3): GAGVSQSPRYKVAKRGQDVALRCDPISGHVSLFWYQQALGQGPEFLTYFQNEAQLDKSGLPSDRFFAERPEGSVSTLKIQRTQQEDSAVYLCASSLRVAGHFTDTQYFGPGTRLTVL.

The CDR3 DNA reads as TGTGCCAGCAGCTTGCAGATGGACAGGCCGAACACTGAAGCTTTCTTT. Protein product: CASSLQMDRPNTEAFF. The rearrangement joins TRBV7-6 to TRBJ1-1, with 7 nucleotides matching TRBD1. Germline lookup yields CDR1 SGHVS and CDR2 FNYEAQ. The CDR3 loop spans 16 amino acids. V lost 3 bases and J lost 1; bases outside the gene matches: 8.

The J gene is TRBJ2-4, the V gene TRBV2; TRBD1 matches 8 bases. Germline values: CDR1 SNHLY, CDR2 FYNNEI. J was trimmed by 0 bases and V by 8 bases; bases with no gene match: 30. The CDR3 has 23 residues. The CDR3 DNA sequence: TGTGCCAGCTTAACCCTAAGGGCAGGGGGCGTCATCAGTGGGACGCTAGCCAAAAACATTCAGTACTTC. It translates to CASLTLRAGGVISGTLAKNIQYF.

The genes are TRBV5-4 and TRBJ2-2, with 7 bases fitting TRBD1. The germline CDR1 and CDR2 sequences are SGHNT and YYREEE (reference sequence). This CDR3 has 15 amino acids. J was trimmed by 4 bases and V by 1 base; bases with no gene match: 4. The CDR3 loop reads CASSLIDRATGELFF. For the CDR3, the DNA is TGTGCCAGCAGCTTGATCGACAGGGCCACCGGGGAGCTGTTTTTT. Filled out from reference TRBV5-4 and TRBJ2-2, the complete variable domain reads ETGVTQSPTHLIKTRGQQVTLRCSSQSGHNTVSWYQQALGQGPQFIFQYYREEENGRGNFPPRFSGLQFPNYSSELNVNALELDDSALYLCASSLIDRATGELFFGEGSRLTVL.

This chain joins TRBV4-3 and TRBJ1-2; D remains ambiguous. The CDR3 is made up of 13 amino acids. Per germline, CDR1 LGHNA and CDR2 YSLEER. The germline V and J ends were trimmed by 1 base and 6 bases, with 9 bases remaining between them. This CDR3 reads CASSQVGGHGYTF. CDR3 DNA sequence: TGCGCCAGCAGCCAAGTAGGAGGCCATGGCTACACCTTC.

The rearrangement uses TRBV27 and TRBJ1-1; D unclear. The germline V gene has CDR1 MNHEY and CDR2 SMNVEV (reference sequence). The germline V and J ends were trimmed by 1 base and 1 base, with 7 bases remaining between them. The CDR3 consists of 14 residues. CDR3: CASSLLQPNTEAFF. CDR3 coding DNA: TGTGCCAGCAGTTTATTGCAGCCGAACACTGAAGCTTTCTTT.

V gene TRBV14 combines with J gene TRBJ2-6; no definite D call. This CDR3 has 14 amino acids. Germline V gene sequence: CDR1 SGHDN, CDR2 FVKESK. The ends were cut back, 5 bases at V and 0 bases at J, with 5 bases in the middle. The CDR3 sequence: CASSGNSGANVLTF. In DNA form, the CDR3 reads TGTGCCAGCAGCGGCAACTCTGGGGCCAACGTCCTGACTTTC.

V is TRBV12-3 or TRBV12-4 and J is TRBJ2-7; D gene unclear. The V end lost 2 bases, the J end lost 2 bases, and 4 bases lay between the germline ends. This CDR3 is 12 amino acids long. CDR3 bases: TGTGCCAGCAGTTTAAATCCCTACGAGCAGTACTTC. This gives the protein CASSLNPYEQYF.

This clone came up once. J is TRBJ1-1 and V is TRBV11-2; D is perhaps TRBD1 (6 bases). The V gene lost 7 bases and the J gene lost 3 bases, with 18 bases spanning the gap. This CDR3 comprises 15 residues. CDR1 is SGHAT, CDR2 FQNNGV, per germline. CDR3 sequence (DNA): TGTGCCAGCACCCAAGAGGGGGGCTGGGACACTGAAGCTTTCTTT. Residues: CASTQEGGWDTEAFF. Based on the CDR3 plus reference TRBV11-2 and TRBJ1-1, the full variable domain is EAGVAQSPRYKIIEKRQSVAFWCNPISGHATLYWYQQILGQGPKLLIQFQNNGVVDDSQLPKDRFSAERLKGVDSTLKIQPAKLEDSAVYLCASTQEGGWDTEAFFGQGTRLTVV.

This clone is a singleton in its sample. The rearrangement joins TRBV7-6 to TRBJ2-7; D is possibly TRBD1 (5 bases). Germline V gene sequence: CDR1 SGHVS, CDR2 FNYEAQ. The CDR3 covers 12 residues. Trimming took 0 bases from V and 5 from J, leaving 5 bases between them. The CDR3 reads CASSLAGDEQYF. CDR3 sequence (DNA): TGTGCCAGCAGCTTAGCAGGGGACGAGCAGTACTTC.

This chain uses TRBV19 with TRBJ2-6; TRBD1 might be the D (5 bases). CDR1 LNHDA and CDR2 SQIVND come from the germline V gene (reference sequence). This CDR3 is built from 16 residues. V lost 6 bases to trimming and J lost 0 bases, with 12 bases between them. CDR3 region: CASRNNRFSGANVLTF. CDR3 DNA: TGTGCCAGTAGAAATAACAGGTTCTCTGGGGCCAACGTCCTGACTTTC.

This chain connects TRBV9 to TRBJ1-3; no definite D call. Germline V gene sequence: CDR1 SGDLS, CDR2 YYNGEE. V lost 3 bases, J lost 3 bases, and 16 bases lay in between. This CDR3 contains 16 residues. The CDR3 loop reads CASSGTDLTGGNTIYF. The CDR3 coding sequence is TGTGCCAGCAGCGGAACGGACCTTACCGGTGGAAACACCATATATTTT.

V and J are TRBV5-6 and TRBJ2-3; 10 bases line up with TRBD2. Germline CDR1 and CDR2: SGHDT and YYEEEE. The CDR3 sequence is 17 residues long. V dropped 2 bases and J dropped 1; count of bases not matched to a gene: 7. The CDR3 here is CASSFILAGARTDTQYF. CDR3 nucleotides: TGTGCCAGCAGCTTTATCCTAGCGGGGGCCCGCACAGATACGCAGTATTTT. The variable domain in full, completed from reference TRBV5-6 and TRBJ2-3, reads DAGVTQSPTHLIKTRGQQVTLRCSPKSGHDTVSWYQQALGQGPQFIFQYYEEEERQRGNFPDRFSGHQFPNYSSELNVNALLLGDSALYLCASSFILAGARTDTQYFGPGTRLTVL.

This sequence joins TRBV4-3 and TRBJ2-1; D may be TRBD1 (6 bases). This CDR3 is built from 15 residues. Germline V gene lookup returns CDR1 LGHNA and CDR2 YSLEER. V gave up 4 bases and J gave up 7 bases, with 17 bases separating them. The CDR3 here is CASSRSTGGENEQFF. The CDR3 nucleotides are TGCGCCAGCAGCCGATCGACAGGTGGAGAGAATGAGCAGTTCTTC.

The gene calls are TRBV6-6 and TRBJ1-2, with TRBD1 matching 10 bases. Germline CDR1 is MNHNY and CDR2 is SVGAGI (reference sequence). V was pared by 0 bases and J by 8 bases, with 6 bases of the junction left unmatched. The CDR3 loop spans 15 amino acids. The CDR3 DNA is TGTGCCAGCAGTTACTCCGACAGGGGGCTTTACGGCTACACCTTC. Translated: CASSYSDRGLYGYTF.

The rearrangement uses TRBV5-4 and TRBJ2-2; TRBD1 matches 7 bases. The CDR3 extends over 15 amino acids. V trimming: 4 bases; J trimming: 1 base; junction bases outside the gene matches: 4. Germline V CDR1 and CDR2: SGHNT, YYREEE (reference sequence). CDR3 DNA sequence: TGTGCCAGCAGCAAACGGACAGGGAACACCGGGGAGCTGTTTTTT. Encoded protein: CASSKRTGNTGELFF.

The gene calls are TRBV29-1 and TRBJ2-5, with D tentatively TRBD1 (5 bases). V dropped 4 bases and J dropped 4 bases, with 13 bases sitting between them. Germline CDR1 and CDR2: SQVTM and ANQGSEA. This CDR3 spans 13 amino acids. CDR3 coding DNA: TGCAGCGTTGTAGGGGTTGAAAGAGAGACCCAGTACTTC. Translation: CSVVGVERETQYF.

The chain has TRBV5-1 and TRBJ1-5; D gene ambiguous. The CDR3 is 14 amino acids. The ends were cut back, 0 bases at V and 3 bases at J, with 7 bases in the middle. Looked up from germline, CDR1 is SGHRS and CDR2 is YFSETQ. The CDR3 here is CASSLDGHNQPQHF. CDR3 nucleotides: TGCGCCAGCAGCTTGGACGGGCACAATCAGCCCCAGCATTTT.

The V and J genes are TRBV11-2 and TRBJ2-1, with D unresolved. Trimming removed 7 bases from V and 9 bases from J, with 13 bases in between. The length of the CDR3 is 12 residues. Germline V CDR1 and CDR2: SGHAT, FQNNGV. CDR3 in amino acids: CASMRLGFEQFF. CDR3 in DNA: TGTGCCAGCATGCGGTTGGGTTTTGAGCAGTTCTTC. Full variable domain (missing parts from reference TRBV11-2 and TRBJ2-1): EAGVAQSPRYKIIEKRQSVAFWCNPISGHATLYWYQQILGQGPKLLIQFQNNGVVDDSQLPKDRFSAERLKGVDSTLKIQPAKLEDSAVYLCASMRLGFEQFFGPGTRLTVL.

V and J are TRBV3-1 (or the pseudogene TRBV3-2) and TRBJ2-7, with 7 nucleotides matching TRBD2. J was trimmed by 5 bases and V by 0 bases; bases with no gene match: 7. The CDR3 has 15 amino acids. From germline, CDR1 is LGHDT and CDR2 YNNKEL (reference sequence). As DNA, the CDR3 is TGTGCCAGCAGCCAAGAAAGGCGACTAGCAAACGAGCAGTACTTC. It encodes CASSQERRLANEQYF.

The count of this clone is one. This chain uses TRBV6-2 or TRBV6-3 with TRBJ2-1, with D hard to call. The CDR3 sequence is 13 residues long. V was shortened by 2 bases and J by 5 bases, with 7 bases between the two germline ends. CDR1 and CDR2 from the germline V gene are MNHEY and SVGEGT. For the CDR3, the DNA is TGTGCCAGCAGTTACGGGATAAACAATGAGCAGTTCTTC. It encodes CASSYGINNEQFF.

This chain joins TRBV30 and TRBJ1-6; D may be TRBD1 (5 bases). CDR1 GTSNPN and CDR2 SVGIG come from the germline V gene (reference sequence). CDR3 length: 15 residues. V lost 3 bases to trimming and J lost 4 bases, with 13 bases between them. CDR3 amino acids: CAWRGREFYNSPLHF. CDR3 sequence (DNA): TGTGCCTGGAGAGGCAGGGAGTTTTATAATTCACCCCTCCACTTT.

This chain uses TRBV2 with TRBJ2-3, with TRBD2 matching 11 bases. Looked up from germline, CDR1 is SNHLY and CDR2 is FYNNEI. The CDR3 sequence is 15 residues long. Trimming at V came to 6 bases and at J to 7 bases, leaving 9 bases not matched to a gene. The CDR3: CASSQLAGEIHTQYF. CDR3 nucleotide sequence: TGTGCCAGCAGCCAACTAGCGGGGGAAATCCATACGCAGTATTTT.